This T cell receptor beta chain is from a study of T cells expressing NK-cell markers. The overall study: Sequencing of TCR beta repertoires drew on sorted CD3+CD56+NKG2C+, CD3+CD56+NKG2C- and CD3+CD56-NKG2C+ T cells. Serological testing identified seven of the eight sequenced donors as HCMV-seropositive and one as seronegative.

This CDR3 has 17 residues. Germline CDR1 SGHVS, CDR2 FQNEAQ. Worth noting for this clonotype: Its cognate antigen is unknown.

Study-level points and caveats: Where several donors were concerned, these clonotypes also led the CD3+CD56-NKG2C+ fraction.

TCRdb reprocessed the 5' RACE reads; each CDR3 protein has one entry and no DNA is given. The table lists around 180,000 distinct CDR3 sequences. Sequences were obtained from blood T cells: a sorted CD56 or NKG2C T cell subset, CD4+ or CD8+ T cells, or bulk PBMC T cells (not recorded which). J is TRBJ2-3 and V is TRBV7-8; the TRBD2 assignment by TCRdb is unverifiable without DNA. This receptor was taken from a man aged 18 to 69 in good health. CDR3 residues: CASSLGNSGGALDTQYF. The full variable domain, in which reference TRBV7-8 and TRBJ2-3 provide the parts outside the CDR3, is GAGVSQSPRYKVAKRGQDVALRCDPISGHVSLFWYQQALGQGPEFLTYFQNEAQLDKSGLPSDRFFAERPEGSVSTLKIQRTQQEDSAVYLCASSLGNSGGALDTQYFGPGTRLTVL.